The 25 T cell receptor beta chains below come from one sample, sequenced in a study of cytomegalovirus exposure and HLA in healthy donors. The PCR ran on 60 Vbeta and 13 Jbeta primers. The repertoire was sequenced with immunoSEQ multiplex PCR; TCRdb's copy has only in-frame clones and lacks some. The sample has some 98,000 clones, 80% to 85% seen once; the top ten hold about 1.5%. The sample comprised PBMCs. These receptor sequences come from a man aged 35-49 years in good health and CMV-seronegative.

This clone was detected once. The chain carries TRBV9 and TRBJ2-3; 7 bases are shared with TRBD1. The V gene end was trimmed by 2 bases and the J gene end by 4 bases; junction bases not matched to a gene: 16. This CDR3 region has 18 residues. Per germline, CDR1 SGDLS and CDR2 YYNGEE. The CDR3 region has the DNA TGTGCCAGCAGCGTCGGTTATATATTCGACAGGGAGCCAGATACGCAGTATTTT. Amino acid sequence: CASSVGYIFDREPDTQYF.

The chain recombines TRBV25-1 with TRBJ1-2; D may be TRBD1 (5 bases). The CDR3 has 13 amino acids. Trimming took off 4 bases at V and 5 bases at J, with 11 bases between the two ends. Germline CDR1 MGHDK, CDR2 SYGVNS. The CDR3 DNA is TGTGCCAGCAGTGTGGCTCAGGGTTATGGCTACACCTTC. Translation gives CASSVAQGYGYTF.

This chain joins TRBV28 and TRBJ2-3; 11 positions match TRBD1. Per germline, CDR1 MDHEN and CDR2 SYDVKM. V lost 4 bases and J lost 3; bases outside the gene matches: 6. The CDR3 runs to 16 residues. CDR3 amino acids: CASSSIGQGATDTQYF. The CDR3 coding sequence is TGTGCCAGCAGTTCAATAGGACAGGGGGCAACAGATACGCAGTATTTT.

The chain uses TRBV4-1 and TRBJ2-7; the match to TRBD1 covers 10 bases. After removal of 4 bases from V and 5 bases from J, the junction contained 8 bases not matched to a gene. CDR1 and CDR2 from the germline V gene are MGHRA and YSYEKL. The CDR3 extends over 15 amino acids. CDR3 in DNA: TGCGCCAGCAGCCTTCGGACAGGGGGAGTCGACGAGCAGTACTTC. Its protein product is CASSLRTGGVDEQYF.

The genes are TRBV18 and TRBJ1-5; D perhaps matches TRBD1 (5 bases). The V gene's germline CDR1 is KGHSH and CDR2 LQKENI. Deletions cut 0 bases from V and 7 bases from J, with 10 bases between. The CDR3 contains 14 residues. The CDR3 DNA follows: TGTGCCAGCTCACCACCGGGGCTGAGACAGCCCCAGCATTTT. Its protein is CASSPPGLRQPQHF.

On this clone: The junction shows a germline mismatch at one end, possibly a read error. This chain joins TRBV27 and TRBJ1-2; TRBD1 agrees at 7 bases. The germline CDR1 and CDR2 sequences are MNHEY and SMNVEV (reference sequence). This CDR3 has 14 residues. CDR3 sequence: CVSSLKGTVYGYTF. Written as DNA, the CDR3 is TGTGTCAGCAGTCTGAAAGGGACAGTCTATGGCTACACCTTC.

DNA of the CDR3: TGTGCCAGCTCACCACCGAGAGACACTGAAGCTTTCTTT. Protein sequence: CASSPPRDTEAFF. This chain uses TRBV18 with TRBJ1-1, with D hard to call. V gave up 0 bases and J gave up 3 bases, with 5 bases separating them. Per germline, CDR1 KGHSH and CDR2 LQKENI. This CDR3 contains 13 residues.

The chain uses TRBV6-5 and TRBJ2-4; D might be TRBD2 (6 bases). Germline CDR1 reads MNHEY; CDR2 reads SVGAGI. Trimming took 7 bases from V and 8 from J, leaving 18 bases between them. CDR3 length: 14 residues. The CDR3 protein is CASTPGTLSDIQYF. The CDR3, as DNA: TGTGCCAGCACCCCCGGGACTCTCTCGGACATTCAGTACTTC.

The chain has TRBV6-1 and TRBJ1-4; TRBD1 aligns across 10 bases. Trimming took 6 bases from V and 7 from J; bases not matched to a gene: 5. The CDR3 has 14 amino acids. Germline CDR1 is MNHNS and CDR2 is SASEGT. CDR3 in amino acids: CASRTRDRGEKLFF. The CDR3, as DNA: TGTGCCAGCAGGACCCGGGACAGGGGTGAAAAACTGTTTTTT.

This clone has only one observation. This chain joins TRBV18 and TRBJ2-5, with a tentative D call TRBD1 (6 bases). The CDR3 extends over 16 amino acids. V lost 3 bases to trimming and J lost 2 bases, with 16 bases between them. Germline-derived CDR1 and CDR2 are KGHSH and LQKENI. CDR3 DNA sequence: TGTGCCAGCTCACCTATCCGAGGAAGGGGGCAAGAGACCCAGTACTTC. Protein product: CASSPIRGRGQETQYF.

For the CDR3, the DNA is TGCGCCAGCAGCCAAGAGTTACCAGACTACGAGCAGTACTTC. Its translation: CASSQELPDYEQYF. The J gene is TRBJ2-7, the V gene TRBV4-3; D unresolved. V was shortened by 0 bases and J by 3 bases, with 9 bases between the two germline ends. CDR3 length equals 14 residues. Germline CDR1 LGHNA, CDR2 YSLEER.

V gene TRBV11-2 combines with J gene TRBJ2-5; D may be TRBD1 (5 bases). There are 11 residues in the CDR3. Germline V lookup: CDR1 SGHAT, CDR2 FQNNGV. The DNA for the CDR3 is TGTGCTTCAGGGAATCGGGAGACCCAGTACTTC. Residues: CASGNRETQYF.

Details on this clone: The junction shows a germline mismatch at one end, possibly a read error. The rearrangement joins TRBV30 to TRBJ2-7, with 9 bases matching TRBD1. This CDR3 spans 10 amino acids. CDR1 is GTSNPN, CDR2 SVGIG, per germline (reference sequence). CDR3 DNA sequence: TGTGCCTGGGGGGACAGGGAAAAGAACTTC. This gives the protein CAWGDREKNF.

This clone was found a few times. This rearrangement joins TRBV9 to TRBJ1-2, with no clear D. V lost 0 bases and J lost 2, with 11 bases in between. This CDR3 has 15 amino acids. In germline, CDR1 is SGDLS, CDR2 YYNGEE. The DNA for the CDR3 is TGTGCCAGCAGCGTAGTTGGAGGCCCGAACTATGGCTACACCTTC. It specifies CASSVVGGPNYGYTF. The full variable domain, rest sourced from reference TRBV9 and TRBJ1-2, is DSGVTQTPKHLITATGQRVTLRCSPRSGDLSVYWYQQSLDQGLQFLIQYYNGEERAKGNILERFSAQQFPDLHSELNLSSLELGDSALYFCASSVVGGPNYGYTFGSGTRLTVV.

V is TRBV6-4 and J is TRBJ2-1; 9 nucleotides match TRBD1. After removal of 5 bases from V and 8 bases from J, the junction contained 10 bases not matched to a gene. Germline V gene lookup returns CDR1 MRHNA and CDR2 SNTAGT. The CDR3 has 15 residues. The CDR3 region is CASSSGTGYADEQFF. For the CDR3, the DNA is TGTGCCAGCAGTTCCGGGACAGGGTACGCGGATGAGCAGTTCTTC.

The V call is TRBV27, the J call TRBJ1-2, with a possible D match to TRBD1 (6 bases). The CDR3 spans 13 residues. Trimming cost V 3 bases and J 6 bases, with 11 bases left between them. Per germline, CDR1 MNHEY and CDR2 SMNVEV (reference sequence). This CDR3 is CASSFTDRHGYTF. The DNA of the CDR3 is TGTGCCAGCAGTTTCACCGACAGGCATGGCTACACCTTC.

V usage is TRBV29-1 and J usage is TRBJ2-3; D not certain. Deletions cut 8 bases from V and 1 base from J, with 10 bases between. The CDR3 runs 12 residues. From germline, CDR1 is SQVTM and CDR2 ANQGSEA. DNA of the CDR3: TGCAGCACGGGTCCGGGCACAGATACGCAGTATTTT. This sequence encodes CSTGPGTDTQYF.

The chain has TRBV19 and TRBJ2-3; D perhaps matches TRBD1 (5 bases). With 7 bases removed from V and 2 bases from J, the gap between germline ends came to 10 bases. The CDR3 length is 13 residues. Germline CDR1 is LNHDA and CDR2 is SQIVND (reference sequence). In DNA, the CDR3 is TGTGCCAGTAACGCAGGGCACACAGATACGCAGTATTTT. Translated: CASNAGHTDTQYF.

CDR3 loop: CASSLGAGNTEAFF. DNA of the CDR3: TGTGCCAGCAGCTTAGGGGCAGGTAACACTGAAGCTTTCTTT. The chain recombines TRBV11-3 with TRBJ1-1; D not resolved. CDR1 is SGHNT and CDR2 is YENEEA in the germline V gene. The CDR3 has 14 amino acids. V shed 1 base and J shed 2 bases, with 8 bases lying between them.

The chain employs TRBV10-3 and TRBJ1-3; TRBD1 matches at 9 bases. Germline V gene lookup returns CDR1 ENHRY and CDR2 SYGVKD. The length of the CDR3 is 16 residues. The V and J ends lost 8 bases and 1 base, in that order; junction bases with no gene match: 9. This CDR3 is CAISSRGQGSGNTIYF. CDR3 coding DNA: TGTGCCATCTCCTCCCGGGGACAGGGATCTGGAAACACCATATATTTT.

Here the CDR3 DNA reads TGCGCCAGCAAGGAACAGAGCTCCTACAATGAGCAGTTCTTC. Translating it yields CASKEQSSYNEQFF. The chain carries TRBV5-1 and TRBJ2-1; D uncertain. Germline values: CDR1 SGHRS, CDR2 YFSETQ. CDR3 size: 14 residues. V was cut by 6 bases and J by 0 bases, with 10 bases left in between.

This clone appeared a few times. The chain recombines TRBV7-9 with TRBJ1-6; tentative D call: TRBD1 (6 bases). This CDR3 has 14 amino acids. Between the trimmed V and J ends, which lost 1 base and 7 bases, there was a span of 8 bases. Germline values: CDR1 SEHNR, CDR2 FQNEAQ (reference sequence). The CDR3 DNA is TGTGCCAGCAGCTTAGGACAGGTGAATTCACCCCTCCACTTT. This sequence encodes CASSLGQVNSPLHF.

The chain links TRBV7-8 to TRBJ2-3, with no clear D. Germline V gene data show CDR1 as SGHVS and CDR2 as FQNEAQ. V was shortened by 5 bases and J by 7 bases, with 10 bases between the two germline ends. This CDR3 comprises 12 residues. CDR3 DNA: TGTGCCAGCAGCCTAGACTTGAATACGCAGTATTTT. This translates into CASSLDLNTQYF.

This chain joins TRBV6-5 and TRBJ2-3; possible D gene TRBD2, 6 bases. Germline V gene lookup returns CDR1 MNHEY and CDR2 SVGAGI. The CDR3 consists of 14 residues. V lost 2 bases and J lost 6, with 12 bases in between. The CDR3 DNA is TGTGCCAGCAGTTACCGGGGAGGTGCGGATACGCAGTATTTT. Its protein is CASSYRGGADTQYF.

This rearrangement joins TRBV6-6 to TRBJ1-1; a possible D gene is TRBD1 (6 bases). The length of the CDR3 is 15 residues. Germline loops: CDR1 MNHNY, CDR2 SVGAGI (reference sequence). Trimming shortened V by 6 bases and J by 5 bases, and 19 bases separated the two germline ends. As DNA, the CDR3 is TGTGCCAGCAGATTCTCCCGGGACATTGTGACTGAAGCTTTCTTT. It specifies CASRFSRDIVTEAFF.